This T cell receptor (beta chain) emerged from a study of cytomegalovirus exposure and HLA in healthy donors. General observations from the study: Earlier analysis yielded a pattern in which most TCR beta V segments were productive about 90% or about 30% of the time. Analysis performed later found roughly 17,000 TCR beta sequences associated with HLA alleles at 0.05 false discovery rate. Among immune exposure information, only CMV serostatus was available. V- and J-gene trimming in TCR beta was tied to a missense DCLRE1C variant by an analysis performed later.

There are 15 residues in the CDR3. Germline lookup yields CDR1 SNHLY and CDR2 FYNNEI. V was trimmed by 7 bases and J by 4 bases, leaving 19 bases between them. This clone occurred a few times. Its antigen is as yet unknown. The PCR employed 60 Vbeta primers together with 13 Jbeta primers. Profiled with immunoSEQ multiplex PCR; TCRdb holds only in-frame clones, not every one. The table lists approximately 190,000 clones, approximately 80% of them singletons, with less than 2% in the top ten. The receptor was isolated from a woman in her twenties or thirties in good health and CMV-seronegative. V and J are TRBV2 and TRBJ1-2; D may be TRBD1 (6 bases). The sequenced sample consisted of PBMCs. This chain's CDR3 is CASKSGQLVPYGYTF. CDR3 DNA: TGTGCCAGCAAAAGTGGACAGCTAGTACCCTATGGCTACACCTTC.